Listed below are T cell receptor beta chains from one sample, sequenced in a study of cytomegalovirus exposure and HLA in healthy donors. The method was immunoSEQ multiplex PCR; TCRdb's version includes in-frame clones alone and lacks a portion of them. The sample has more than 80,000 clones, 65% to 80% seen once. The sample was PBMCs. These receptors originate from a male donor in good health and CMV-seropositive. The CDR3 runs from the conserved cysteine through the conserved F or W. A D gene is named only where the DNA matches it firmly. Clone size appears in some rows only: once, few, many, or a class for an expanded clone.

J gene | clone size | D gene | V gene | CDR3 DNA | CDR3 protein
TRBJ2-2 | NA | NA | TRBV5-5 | TGTGCCAGCAGCTTAAGTCCCAGGGGATTCGGCACCGGGGAGCTGTTTTTT | CASSLSPRGFGTGELFF
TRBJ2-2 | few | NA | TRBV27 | TGTGCCAGCAACGTGGACAGCCCCACCGGGGAGCTGTTTTTT | CASNVDSPTGELFF
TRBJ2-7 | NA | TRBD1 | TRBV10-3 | TGTGCCATCAGTGGTTTGGGACAGGGCGACTACGAGCAGTACTTC | CAISGLGQGDYEQYF
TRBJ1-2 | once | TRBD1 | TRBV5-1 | TGCGCCAGCAGCGACCCGGGACAGGGCACCTCCTATGGCTACACCTTC | CASSDPGQGTSYGYTF
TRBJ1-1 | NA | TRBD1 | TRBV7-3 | TGTGCCAGCAGCTGGGGACAGGGGGCCACTGAAGCTTTCTTT | CASSWGQGATEAFF
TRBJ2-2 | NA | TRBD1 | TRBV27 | TGTGCCAGCAGTGGACAGGCGATGAGCACCGGGGAGCTGTTTTTT | CASSGQAMSTGELFF
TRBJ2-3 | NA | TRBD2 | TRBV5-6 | TGTGCCAGCAGCTTGGACTGGAAAGCGGGAGTACCGACAGATACGCAGTATTTT | CASSLDWKAGVPTDTQYF
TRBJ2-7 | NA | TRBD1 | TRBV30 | TGTGCCTGGAGTATCGGGACAGGAACCTACGAGCAGTACTTC | CAWSIGTGTYEQYF
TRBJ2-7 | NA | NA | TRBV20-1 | TGCAGTGCTAGTTCGGAGGACGAGCAGTACTTC | CSASSEDEQYF
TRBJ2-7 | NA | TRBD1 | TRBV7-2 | TGTGCCAGCAGCCGCCCGGGACAGGGTTACGAGCAGTACTTC | CASSRPGQGYEQYF
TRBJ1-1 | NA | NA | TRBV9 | TGTGCCAGCAGCGGAACAGGGTTGGCCACTGAAGCTTTCTTT | CASSGTGLATEAFF
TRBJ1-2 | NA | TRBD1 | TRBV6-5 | TGTGCCAGCAGTTACTCTCAGGGGGCTGGGGGCTACACCTTC | CASSYSQGAGGYTF
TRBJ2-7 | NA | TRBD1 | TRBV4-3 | TGCGCCAGCAGTCAAAGGACAGGGAAGTACGAGCAGTACTTC | CASSQRTGKYEQYF
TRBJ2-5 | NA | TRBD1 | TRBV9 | TGTGCCAGCAGCGAAGGGGACAGGAGAGAGACCCAGTACTTC | CASSEGDRRETQYF
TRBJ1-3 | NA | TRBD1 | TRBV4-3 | TGCGCCAGCAGCCAATCCGGGACAGGGAATGGAAACACCATATATTTT | CASSQSGTGNGNTIYF
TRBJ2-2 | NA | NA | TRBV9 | TGTGCCAGCAGGGAGGCGGGATTGAACACCGGGGAGCTGTTTTTT | CASREAGLNTGELFF
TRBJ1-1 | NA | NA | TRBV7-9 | TGTGCCAGCAGCTTGGGCGGGGAAGCTTTCTTT | CASSLGGEAFF
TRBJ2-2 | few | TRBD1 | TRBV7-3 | TGTGCCAGCAGCTTACAGACAGGGGGCACCGGGGAGCTGTTTTTT | CASSLQTGGTGELFF